These T cell receptor beta chains were read from a single sample in a study of T cell clones after liver transplantation. TCRdb's table, derived via immunoSEQ multiplex PCR, lists solely in-frame clones and lacks some. The data show around 100,000 clones, about 86% seen once. Sequenced here: CD4+ T cells from blood, sampled around 49 months after liver transplant. The receptors come from a human patient who received a liver transplant. The graft donor may be the source of some T cells. Each CDR3 is given with its conserved first and last residue. A D gene is named only where the DNA matches it firmly. Only some rows state a clone size, as once, few, many or a class for expanded clones.

>TRBJ1-5|TRBD1|NA|TRBV2
CASSGQGVAQPQHF
TGTGCCAGCAGTGGACAGGGAGTCGCTCAGCCCCAGCATTTT
>TRBJ2-5|TRBD2|NA|TRBV28
CASSFWVAGQETQYF
TGTGCCAGCAGTTTTTGGGTAGCGGGCCAAGAGACCCAGTACTTC
>TRBJ1-3|NA|NA|TRBV25-1
CASSDPREYSGNTIYF
TGTGCCAGCAGCGACCCCCGGGAATACTCTGGAAACACCATATATTTT
>TRBJ1-6|NA|NA|TRBV6-5
CASSYESNNSPLHF
TGTGCCAGCAGCTATGAAAGCAATAATTCACCCCTCCACTTT
>TRBJ2-7|NA|NA|TRBV7-6
CASSSQFISYEQYF
TGTGCCAGCAGCTCGCAGTTTATCTCCTACGAGCAGTACTTC
>TRBJ1-6|NA|once|TRBV18
CASSPVDSYNSPLHF
TGTGCCAGCTCACCAGTCGACTCCTATAATTCACCCCTCCACTTT
>TRBJ1-5|NA|NA|TRBV30
CAWSAVTGRRQPQHF
TGTGCCTGGAGCGCGGTTACAGGGAGAAGACAGCCCCAGCATTTT
>TRBJ1-1|NA|NA|TRBV14
CASSQVGTLAEAFF
TGTGCCAGCAGCCAAGTGGGGACTCTCGCTGAAGCTTTCTTT
>TRBJ1-1|NA|few|TRBV7-2
CASSLAGGGYTEAFF
TGTGCCAGCAGCTTAGCCGGGGGCGGGTACACTGAAGCTTTCTTT
>TRBJ2-2|TRBD2|NA|TRBV28
CASSLPSGNTGELFF
TGTGCCAGCAGTTTACCTAGCGGGAACACCGGGGAGCTGTTTTTT
>TRBJ2-5|NA|NA|TRBV5-8
CASSFTNLETQYF
TGTGCCAGCAGCTTCACCAATCTCGAGACCCAGTACTTC
>TRBJ2-2|NA|once|TRBV28
CASSSPGGGAGELFF
TGTGCCAGCAGTTCCCCCGGAGGAGGGGCCGGGGAGCTGTTTTTT
>TRBJ2-1|TRBD2|NA|TRBV11-3
CASSLVTSGGNNEQFF
TGTGCCAGCAGCTTAGTTACTAGCGGGGGCAACAATGAGCAGTTCTTC
>TRBJ2-1|TRBD2|few|TRBV7-2
CASSFGGGDYNEQFF
TGTGCCAGCAGCTTTGGCGGGGGGGATTACAATGAGCAGTTCTTC
>TRBJ1-2|NA|NA|TRBV9
CASSFKGQSYGYTF
TGTGCCAGCAGCTTTAAAGGACAGTCCTATGGCTACACCTTC
>TRBJ2-7|TRBD1|NA|TRBV18
CASSPRTGLSYEQYF
TGTGCCAGCTCACCTAGGACAGGCCTCTCCTACGAGCAGTACTTC
>TRBJ1-2|NA|few|TRBV4-1
CASSQGDDNYGYTF
TGCGCCAGCAGCCAAGGAGATGATAACTATGGCTACACCTTC
>TRBJ1-5|TRBD1|NA|TRBV6-1
CASSSDRVANQPQHF
TGTGCCAGCAGTTCCGACAGGGTAGCCAATCAGCCCCAGCATTTT
>TRBJ2-7|NA|NA|TRBV6-5
CASRDGVYEQYF
TGTGCCAGCAGGGACGGAGTATACGAGCAGTACTTC
>TRBJ1-4|TRBD1|NA|TRBV25-1
CASSELGTGQTNEKLFF
TGTGCCAGCAGTGAATTGGGGACAGGACAAACTAATGAAAAACTGTTTTTT